The sequence of this T cell receptor beta chain was determined in a study of memory CD4+ T cells and cytomegalovirus serostatus. Germline CDR1 is SGHAT and CDR2 is FQNNGV. Trimming cost V 5 bases and J 0 bases; bases outside gene matches: 7. CDR3 length: 16 amino acids. Data came from immunoSEQ multiplex PCR; TCRdb stores just in-frame clones and leaves some out. The sample lists some 27,000 clones; roughly 76% were seen once. Single viable CD3+CD4+CD8-CD45RO+ cells were sorted as the memory CD4+ T cells. V usage is TRBV11-2 and J usage is TRBJ2-3, with 8 bases fitting TRBD2. The TCR originated in an adult in good health and CMV-seronegative. The material sequenced was memory CD4+ T cells from blood. The CDR3: CASSPGASGSTDTQYF. CDR3 DNA sequence: TGTGCCAGCAGCCCAGGGGCTAGCGGGAGCACAGATACGCAGTATTTT.